Sequencing of this T cell receptor (beta chain) was carried out in a study of T cell repertoires in cytomegalovirus infection. Study context: Public TCR beta signatures provided an indication of both CMV infection and a matching HLA type. Whole-study results and caveats: Dominant in the ex vivo response were TCR beta clonotypes restricted by HLA-C and specific for CMV.

TCRdb recomputed calls from the reads with MiXCR, one row per CDR3 protein. The table has around 300,000 distinct CDR3 sequences, around 25% seen once. This clonotype has only a few counts. The antigen is unknown. CDR3 length: 14 amino acids. The V gene's germline CDR1 is MNHEY and CDR2 SVGAGI. Trimming took off 5 bases at V and 6 bases at J, with 14 bases between the two ends. The rearrangement links TRBV6-5 to TRBJ2-1; perhaps TRBD2 as D (5 bases). The specimen was PBMCs. The sequence derives from a human donor in good health (CMV status not recorded). Some clones in this sample may be carry-over from other donors' samples. The CDR3 reads CASSGFAGLNEQFF. In nucleotides, the CDR3 is TGTGCCAGCAGTGGGTTCGCGGGCCTCAATGAGCAGTTCTTC.